These T cell receptor beta chains were read from a single sample in a study of T cell responses to AZD1222 COVID-19 vaccine. Some clones are missing from TCRdb's copy, which holds only in-frame ones; the method was immunoSEQ multiplex PCR. Of 150,000 to 200,000 clones listed, about nine tenths were seen once; the top ten hold less than 2%. The specimen was peripheral blood, collected 28 days after the second AZD1222 dose. These receptor sequences come from an adult who received the AZD1222 COVID-19 vaccine. Each CDR3 is given with its conserved first and last residue. Fields, in order: CDR3 DNA, CDR3 protein, J gene, V gene, D gene, clone size. The D gene is left open where the match is weak. Size tells how often a clone was seen (once, few, many) or the class of an expanded clone, and some rows leave it out.

CDR3 DNA: TGTGCCAGCAGCTTGAGGGACAGGGGGCGCGACGAGCAGTACTTC
CDR3 protein: CASSLRDRGRDEQYF
J gene: TRBJ2-7
V gene: TRBV5-5
D gene: TRBD1
clone size: .

CDR3 DNA: TGTGCCAGCAGCCCCGGGACTAGCGGAGGAGATGAGCAGTTCTTC
CDR3 protein: CASSPGTSGGDEQFF
J gene: TRBJ2-1
V gene: TRBV11-3
D gene: TRBD2
clone size: .

CDR3 DNA: TGTGCCAGCAGTTTCAGTACTAGGCGCAATAAGCAGTTCTTC
CDR3 protein: CASSFSTRRNKQFF
J gene: TRBJ2-1
V gene: TRBV27
D gene: .
clone size: .

CDR3 DNA: TGTGCCAGCAGTTTTTTCCAAGGGGGCGGTGGGGAGACCCAGTACTTC
CDR3 protein: CASSFFQGGGGETQYF
J gene: TRBJ2-5
V gene: TRBV28
D gene: TRBD1
clone size: .

CDR3 DNA: TGTGCCAGCAGTGAAGCGACAGGGGGCTCACCCCTCCACTTT
CDR3 protein: CASSEATGGSPLHF
J gene: TRBJ1-6
V gene: TRBV6-1
D gene: TRBD1
clone size: .

CDR3 DNA: TGTGCCAGCAGCCCCCAGGGCCTCAGGGTCTATAATTCACCCCTCCACTTT
CDR3 protein: CASSPQGLRVYNSPLHF
J gene: TRBJ1-6
V gene: TRBV4-2
D gene: .
clone size: .

CDR3 DNA: TGTGCCAGCTCACCAATGGCACTAGAGGCCAACGAGCAGTACTTC
CDR3 protein: CASSPMALEANEQYF
J gene: TRBJ2-7
V gene: TRBV18
D gene: .
clone size: .

CDR3 DNA: TGTGCCAGCAGCCAAGATCCTGCTATTAGCTGGGACACTGAAGCTTTCTTT
CDR3 protein: CASSQDPAISWDTEAFF
J gene: TRBJ1-1
V gene: TRBV3-1/TRBV3-2
D gene: .
clone size: .

CDR3 DNA: TGCGCCAGCAGTGAGCGAGGACAGAAGAGGCAGCCCCAGCATTTT
CDR3 protein: CASSERGQKRQPQHF
J gene: TRBJ1-5
V gene: TRBV10-2
D gene: .
clone size: .

CDR3 DNA: TGTGCCAGTTCCCCCTCCCGGGGTGGACTAGCGGGGAGCCAGGGGGAGCTGTTTTTT
CDR3 protein: CASSPSRGGLAGSQGELFF
J gene: TRBJ2-2
V gene: TRBV19
D gene: TRBD2
clone size: .

CDR3 DNA: TGTGCCAGCAGCCCCATTTGGGGAAGGGAGCAGTACTTC
CDR3 protein: CASSPIWGREQYF
J gene: TRBJ2-7
V gene: TRBV6-2/TRBV6-3
D gene: .
clone size: .

CDR3 DNA: TGTGCCAGCAGCGAAGCCCCCGCCCCCTACAATGAGCAGTTCTTC
CDR3 protein: CASSEAPAPYNEQFF
J gene: TRBJ2-1
V gene: TRBV3-1/TRBV3-2
D gene: .
clone size: .

CDR3 DNA: TGTGCCAGTAGTAGCGATATTGGGACAGGGGGTCAGCCCCAGCATTTT
CDR3 protein: CASSSDIGTGGQPQHF
J gene: TRBJ1-5
V gene: TRBV19
D gene: TRBD1
clone size: .

CDR3 DNA: TGTGCCAGCAGCAGGACAGCTGAGCAGTTCTTC
CDR3 protein: CASSRTAEQFF
J gene: TRBJ2-1
V gene: TRBV3-1/TRBV3-2
D gene: .
clone size: .

CDR3 DNA: TGTGCCTGGAGCAGGGGAACTAATGAAAAACTGTTTTTT
CDR3 protein: CAWSRGTNEKLFF
J gene: TRBJ1-4
V gene: TRBV30
D gene: .
clone size: .

CDR3 DNA: TGTGCCAGCAGTGAATCTGGACAGGGGGCCCACAATGAGCAGTTCTTC
CDR3 protein: CASSESGQGAHNEQFF
J gene: TRBJ2-1
V gene: TRBV25-1
D gene: TRBD1
clone size: .

CDR3 DNA: TGTGCCAGCAGTTACCGGCCCTTCTCTGGAAACACCATATATTTT
CDR3 protein: CASSYRPFSGNTIYF
J gene: TRBJ1-3
V gene: TRBV6-5
D gene: .
clone size: .

CDR3 DNA: TGTGCCAGCAGCGTCTTGACAGGGGCTTCACCCCTCCACTTT
CDR3 protein: CASSVLTGASPLHF
J gene: TRBJ1-6
V gene: TRBV9
D gene: TRBD1
clone size: .

CDR3 DNA: TGCGCCAGCAGCTTGGTGGCAGGGGCGCCTCGGAAGACCCAGTACTTC
CDR3 protein: CASSLVAGAPRKTQYF
J gene: TRBJ2-5
V gene: TRBV5-1
D gene: .
clone size: .

CDR3 DNA: TGTGCCAGCAGTCTGCGAGGGGCTGGCTACACCTTC
CDR3 protein: CASSLRGAGYTF
J gene: TRBJ1-2
V gene: TRBV6-5
D gene: .
clone size: .

CDR3 DNA: TGTGCCAGCAGTGAACGGGGGGGCGGTAACACTGAAGCTTTCTTT
CDR3 protein: CASSERGGGNTEAFF
J gene: TRBJ1-1
V gene: TRBV25-1
D gene: .
clone size: .

CDR3 DNA: TGTGCCAGCAGCTTAGTTCACAGCAATCAGCCCCAGCATTTT
CDR3 protein: CASSLVHSNQPQHF
J gene: TRBJ1-5
V gene: TRBV7-2
D gene: .
clone size: .

CDR3 DNA: TGTGCCAGCAGCGACGTCGGGACAGCGAACACCGGGGAGCTGTTTTTT
CDR3 protein: CASSDVGTANTGELFF
J gene: TRBJ2-2
V gene: TRBV9
D gene: TRBD1
clone size: .

CDR3 DNA: TGTGCCAGCAGCCACCTTACAGGGGTGAACACTGAAGCTTTCTTT
CDR3 protein: CASSHLTGVNTEAFF
J gene: TRBJ1-1
V gene: TRBV14
D gene: TRBD1
clone size: few

CDR3 DNA: TGTGCCAGCAGCTTAGCGGGGGTCCAGAGGGGCCTAGCCAAAAACATTCAGTACTTC
CDR3 protein: CASSLAGVQRGLAKNIQYF
J gene: TRBJ2-4
V gene: TRBV5-5
D gene: TRBD2
clone size: .

CDR3 DNA: TGTGCCACCAGCAGCCTAGCGGGACATCACGAGCAGTACTTC
CDR3 protein: CATSSLAGHHEQYF
J gene: TRBJ2-7
V gene: TRBV15
D gene: TRBD2
clone size: .

CDR3 DNA: TGTGCCAGCAGCCAAGCCCGGGCCGGGGTAGGGGCTGAAGCTTTCTTT
CDR3 protein: CASSQARAGVGAEAFF
J gene: TRBJ1-1
V gene: TRBV3-1/TRBV3-2
D gene: .
clone size: .

CDR3 DNA: TGTGCCAGCAGCTTCGGACTCCCCTACTACGAGCAGTACTTC
CDR3 protein: CASSFGLPYYEQYF
J gene: TRBJ2-7
V gene: TRBV5-4
D gene: .
clone size: .

CDR3 DNA: TGTGCCAGCAGCGCCCCTCAGGGGCGAGGTGATGGCTACACCTTC
CDR3 protein: CASSAPQGRGDGYTF
J gene: TRBJ1-2
V gene: TRBV9
D gene: .
clone size: once

CDR3 DNA: TGCAGTGCTAGTCGGGACTACGAGCAGTACTTC
CDR3 protein: CSASRDYEQYF
J gene: TRBJ2-7
V gene: TRBV20-1
D gene: .
clone size: .

CDR3 DNA: TGTGCCAGCAGCTTGGCAGGGGTTTATGCCGGGGAGCTGTTTTTT
CDR3 protein: CASSLAGVYAGELFF
J gene: TRBJ2-2
V gene: TRBV5-6
D gene: .
clone size: .

CDR3 DNA: TGTGCCACCAGCAGAGATCGGGGGGACACTGAAGCTTTCTTT
CDR3 protein: CATSRDRGDTEAFF
J gene: TRBJ1-1
V gene: TRBV15
D gene: .
clone size: .

CDR3 DNA: TGTGCCAGTAGTATGAAGCGGGGGCTGTCCTACGAGCAGTACTTC
CDR3 protein: CASSMKRGLSYEQYF
J gene: TRBJ2-7
V gene: TRBV19
D gene: TRBD2
clone size: .

CDR3 DNA: TGTGCCAGCAGCCAAGGGACGGTCGGCAGGGTCAACACTGAAGCTTTCTTT
CDR3 protein: CASSQGTVGRVNTEAFF
J gene: TRBJ1-1
V gene: TRBV3-1/TRBV3-2
D gene: .
clone size: few

CDR3 DNA: TGTGCCAGCAGAGCGGACGTTGAAAAACTGTTTTTT
CDR3 protein: CASRADVEKLFF
J gene: TRBJ1-4
V gene: TRBV7-9
D gene: .
clone size: .

CDR3 DNA: TGTGCCAGCACCCCGACAGGTCCCCTAAATTCACCCCTCCACTTT
CDR3 protein: CASTPTGPLNSPLHF
J gene: TRBJ1-6
V gene: TRBV6-5
D gene: .
clone size: .

CDR3 DNA: TGTGCCAGCACCGGGCAGCGGAACACTGAAGCTTTCTTT
CDR3 protein: CASTGQRNTEAFF
J gene: TRBJ1-1
V gene: TRBV6-5
D gene: .
clone size: .

CDR3 DNA: TGCGCCAGCAGTAAGCGGGAGGAGGCCGGGGAGCTGTTTTTT
CDR3 protein: CASSKREEAGELFF
J gene: TRBJ2-2
V gene: TRBV5-1
D gene: TRBD2
clone size: .

CDR3 DNA: TGTGCCAGCAGCAGCACAAATCAGCCCCAGCATTTT
CDR3 protein: CASSSTNQPQHF
J gene: TRBJ1-5
V gene: TRBV6-5
D gene: .
clone size: .

CDR3 DNA: TGTGCCAGCAGTTATTTCGTCGGGGAGCTGTTTTTT
CDR3 protein: CASSYFVGELFF
J gene: TRBJ2-2
V gene: TRBV6-5
D gene: .
clone size: .

CDR3 DNA: TGTGCCAGCAGCAAGGGGACATCCAATAATCAGCCCCAGCATTTT
CDR3 protein: CASSKGTSNNQPQHF
J gene: TRBJ1-5
V gene: TRBV5-4
D gene: .
clone size: .

CDR3 DNA: TGCGCCAGCAGCCGGACAGGGGGGAATGAAAAACTGTTTTTT
CDR3 protein: CASSRTGGNEKLFF
J gene: TRBJ1-4
V gene: TRBV4-1
D gene: TRBD1
clone size: .

CDR3 DNA: TGTGCCAGCAGTTACGGTGGCCACGGGATCTACGAGCAGTACTTC
CDR3 protein: CASSYGGHGIYEQYF
J gene: TRBJ2-7
V gene: TRBV6-5
D gene: .
clone size: many

CDR3 DNA: TGTGCCAGCGGCTACACAGATACGCAGTATTTT
CDR3 protein: CASGYTDTQYF
J gene: TRBJ2-3
V gene: TRBV6-5
D gene: .
clone size: .

CDR3 DNA: TGTGCCAGCAGCCCCGGACAGGGGGCGTATGGCTACACCTTC
CDR3 protein: CASSPGQGAYGYTF
J gene: TRBJ1-2
V gene: TRBV3-1/TRBV3-2
D gene: TRBD1
clone size: .

CDR3 DNA: TGTGCCAGCAGCCTTACGAGAGATGAAAAACTGTTTTTT
CDR3 protein: CASSLTRDEKLFF
J gene: TRBJ1-4
V gene: TRBV7-9
D gene: .
clone size: .

CDR3 DNA: TGTGCCAGCAGTCGGACAGGTCCCTACGAGCAGTACTTC
CDR3 protein: CASSRTGPYEQYF
J gene: TRBJ2-7
V gene: TRBV6-2/TRBV6-3
D gene: TRBD1
clone size: .

CDR3 DNA: TGCGCCAGCAGCCAAGTGGGCAGGGGATCCCATCAGCCCCAGCATTTT
CDR3 protein: CASSQVGRGSHQPQHF
J gene: TRBJ1-5
V gene: TRBV4-1
D gene: .
clone size: .

CDR3 DNA: TGTGCCAGCGGATCGGGACTAGCGGACTTCTACGAGCAGTACTTC
CDR3 protein: CASGSGLADFYEQYF
J gene: TRBJ2-7
V gene: TRBV11-2
D gene: TRBD2
clone size: .

CDR3 DNA: TGTGCCAGCAGTGAACAGGGGAGGCGCAATCAGCCCCAGCATTTT
CDR3 protein: CASSEQGRRNQPQHF
J gene: TRBJ1-5
V gene: TRBV6-1
D gene: .
clone size: .

CDR3 DNA: TGTGCCTGGAGTGTAGGGGGGACATATAGCAATCAGCCCCAGCATTTT
CDR3 protein: CAWSVGGTYSNQPQHF
J gene: TRBJ1-5
V gene: TRBV30
D gene: .
clone size: few